These 32 T cell receptor beta chains came from one sample sequenced in a study of blood T cell repertoires in COVID-19. Assay used: immunoSEQ multiplex PCR; TCRdb lists only in-frame clones, some missing. Of about 440,000 clones in the sample, 90% were seen once. The sequenced material came from PBMCs or T cells enriched from blood (not recorded which). All receptors come from a young man who had recovered from COVID-19.

This chain connects TRBV27 to TRBJ1-2; D is unresolved. Trimming shortened V by 4 bases and J by 2 bases, and 11 bases separated the two germline ends. This CDR3 has 14 amino acids. From germline, CDR1 is MNHEY and CDR2 SMNVEV (reference sequence). The CDR3 loop reads CASSSRGENYGYTF. Here the CDR3 DNA reads TGTGCCAGCAGTTCCCGGGGAGAAAACTATGGCTACACCTTC.

The chain has TRBV6-5 and TRBJ1-2; 11 nucleotides line up with TRBD1. This CDR3 comprises 14 residues. J gave up 7 bases and V 5 bases, and 6 bases lay outside the gene matches. Germline CDR1 is MNHEY and CDR2 is SVGAGI. For the CDR3, the DNA is TGTGCCAGCAGTCCCCAGGACAGGGGGCTTGGCTACACCTTC. It encodes CASSPQDRGLGYTF.

The gene calls are TRBV18 and TRBJ1-1; no definite D call. Germline lookup yields CDR1 KGHSH and CDR2 LQKENI. Trimming shortened V by 3 bases and J by 1 base, and 9 bases separated the two germline ends. The CDR3 is 14 residues long. The CDR3 DNA is TGTGCCAGCTCACCCTCCGCGGGGAACACTGAAGCTTTCTTT. This encodes CASSPSAGNTEAFF.

This chain uses TRBV2 with TRBJ2-7, with D perhaps matching TRBD1 (6 bases). Germline V gene lookup returns CDR1 SNHLY and CDR2 FYNNEI. V was trimmed by 9 bases and J by 0 bases, leaving 15 bases between them. The CDR3 extends over 14 amino acids. The CDR3 DNA reads as TGTGCCAGTTTCGGGACATTTAGCTCCTACGAGCAGTACTTC. Amino acids: CASFGTFSSYEQYF. Full variable domain (outside the CDR3, taken from reference TRBV2 and TRBJ2-7): EPEVTQTPSHQVTQMGQEVILRCVPISNHLYFYWYRQILGQKVEFLVSFYNNEISEKSEIFDDQFSVERPDGSNFTLKIRSTKLEDSAMYFCASFGTFSSYEQYFGPGTRLTVT.

This clone was seen a single time. V and J are TRBV29-1 and TRBJ1-3; 11 nucleotides agree with TRBD1. The CDR3 loop spans 14 amino acids. Germline V CDR1 and CDR2: SQVTM, ANQGSEA. With 7 bases clipped from V and 4 bases from J, the junction kept 6 bases outside the gene matches. The CDR3 nucleotides read TGCAGCGGCGGGACAGGGGGAAGCGGAAACACCATATATTTT. Translating it yields CSGGTGGSGNTIYF.

The chain carries TRBV7-9 and TRBJ1-4, with 7 bases fitting TRBD1. This CDR3 is built from 15 residues. Looked up from germline, CDR1 is SEHNR and CDR2 is FQNEAQ (reference sequence). With V trimmed by 5 bases and J by 0 bases, 3 bases remained unmatched. In DNA, the CDR3 is TGTGCCAGCAGCCCTACAGGGGCAACTAATGAAAAACTGTTTTTT. Protein sequence: CASSPTGATNEKLFF.

This chain joins TRBV5-1 and TRBJ1-1; perhaps TRBD1 as D (5 bases). The CDR3 is 13 amino acids. The germline CDR1 and CDR2 sequences are SGHRS and YFSETQ. V shed 4 bases and J shed 6 bases, with 13 bases lying between them. Here the CDR3 reads CASSPDMSAEAFF. CDR3 sequence (DNA): TGCGCCAGCAGCCCGGACATGAGCGCTGAAGCTTTCTTT.

The CDR3 nucleotides read TGTGCCAGCAGCGTAGGGGCAGGGGGACCTGAAGCTTTCTTT. This sequence encodes CASSVGAGGPEAFF. The gene calls are TRBV9 and TRBJ1-1; the match to TRBD1 covers 7 bases. This CDR3 comprises 14 residues. The ends lost 0 bases at V and 6 bases at J; junction bases unmatched: 5. Germline V CDR1 and CDR2: SGDLS, YYNGEE. Full variable domain (remainder filled in from reference TRBV9 and TRBJ1-1): DSGVTQTPKHLITATGQRVTLRCSPRSGDLSVYWYQQSLDQGLQFLIQYYNGEERAKGNILERFSAQQFPDLHSELNLSSLELGDSALYFCASSVGAGGPEAFFGQGTRLTVV.

The J gene is TRBJ2-1, the V gene TRBV29-1, with TRBD2 matching over 9 bases. Trimming took 4 bases from V and 9 from J; bases not matched to a gene: 13. CDR3 length: 15 residues. CDR1 SQVTM and CDR2 ANQGSEA come from the germline V gene. This chain's CDR3 is CSVGGLAVGKGEQFF. In DNA form, the CDR3 reads TGCAGCGTTGGGGGACTAGCAGTGGGGAAGGGTGAGCAGTTCTTC.

The V and J genes are TRBV28 and TRBJ1-2; 8 bases map to TRBD1. Germline values: CDR1 MDHEN, CDR2 SYDVKM. The CDR3 contains 14 residues. The J segment lost 2 bases and the V segment lost 6 bases, leaving 5 bases of the junction unmatched. The CDR3 nucleotides are TGTGCCAGCAGCTCACGGACAGGGAACTATGGCTACACCTTC. This sequence encodes CASSSRTGNYGYTF.

This sequence joins TRBV7-2 and TRBJ2-3; 14 positions agree with TRBD2. The V and J ends lost 1 base and 6 bases, in that order; junction bases with no gene match: 3. Germline V CDR1 and CDR2: SGHTA, FQGNSA. CDR3 length: 16 amino acids. CDR3 DNA: TGTGCCAGCAGCTTAGGGACTAGCGGGGGGCTGGATACGCAGTATTTT. This encodes CASSLGTSGGLDTQYF.

V is TRBV28 and J is TRBJ2-7, with D possibly TRBD1 on 7 matching bases. This CDR3 is built from 16 residues. Deletions cut 8 bases from V and 0 bases from J, with 20 bases between. Germline loops: CDR1 MDHEN, CDR2 SYDVKM. CDR3 nucleotide sequence: TGTGCCAGCTCGACAGGGAGGCTCACCATCTCCTACGAGCAGTACTTC. Translating gives CASSTGRLTISYEQYF.

With regard to this clone: Other DNA sequences of this sample code for an identical CDR3. The chain carries TRBV19 and TRBJ1-2; 9 positions agree with TRBD1. Germline loops: CDR1 LNHDA, CDR2 SQIVND (reference sequence). The CDR3 sequence is 14 residues long. With 4 bases clipped from V and 5 bases from J, the junction kept 5 bases outside the gene matches. In nucleotides, the CDR3 is TGTGCCAGTAGTACAACCGGGACAGGGTATGGCTACACCTTC. This translates into CASSTTGTGYGYTF.

The genes are TRBV2 and TRBJ1-4; TRBD1 might be the D (5 bases). CDR1 is SNHLY, CDR2 FYNNEI, per germline. The CDR3 is 13 residues long. Deletions cut 8 bases from V and 5 bases from J, with 12 bases between. DNA for the CDR3: TGTGCCAGCGACCTCAACAGGAATGAAAAACTGTTTTTT. Translating gives CASDLNRNEKLFF. The variable domain in full, completed from reference TRBV2 and TRBJ1-4, reads EPEVTQTPSHQVTQMGQEVILRCVPISNHLYFYWYRQILGQKVEFLVSFYNNEISEKSEIFDDQFSVERPDGSNFTLKIRSTKLEDSAMYFCASDLNRNEKLFFGSGTQLSVL.

This clone appeared a single time. The chain carries TRBV10-3 and TRBJ1-2; D might be TRBD1 (5 bases). The germline V gene has CDR1 ENHRY and CDR2 SYGVKD. The CDR3 totals 14 residues. The V and J ends lost 4 bases and 7 bases respectively, with 16 bases between them. The CDR3 loop is CAISGRPADSGYTF. CDR3 nucleotide sequence: TGTGCCATCAGTGGGCGACCCGCAGACAGTGGCTACACCTTC.

The chain combines TRBV19 with TRBJ2-2; tentatively, D is TRBD2 (5 bases). V lost 1 base to trimming and J lost 2 bases, with 11 bases between them. The CDR3 length is 16 residues. The germline CDR1 and CDR2 sequences are LNHDA and SQIVND (reference sequence). CDR3 residues: CASSIAYGENTGELFF. The CDR3 coding sequence is TGTGCCAGTAGTATAGCTTACGGGGAAAACACCGGGGAGCTGTTTTTT. The whole variable domain, remainder taken from reference TRBV19 and TRBJ2-2, is DGGITQSPKYLFRKEGQNVTLSCEQNLNHDAMYWYRQDPGQGLRLIYYSQIVNDFQKGDIAEGYSVSREKKESFPLTVTSAQKNPTAFYLCASSIAYGENTGELFFGEGSRLTVL.

The chain recombines TRBV25-1 with TRBJ1-1, with a weak D call TRBD1 (6 bases). The CDR3 spans 13 residues. Per germline, CDR1 MGHDK and CDR2 SYGVNS. Trimming left V 8 bases short and J 11 bases short, with 21 bases between. The chain's CDR3 is CASRGAGLSEAFF. The CDR3 coding sequence is TGTGCCAGCCGGGGGGCCGGCCTGAGCGAGGCTTTCTTT.

This clone was recorded once. V usage is TRBV3-1 (or the pseudogene TRBV3-2) and J usage is TRBJ1-2, with TRBD1 as a possible D gene (6 bases). Trimming stripped 0 bases from V and 7 bases from J, with 15 bases between. Per the germline V gene, CDR1 is LGHDT and CDR2 is YNNKEL (reference sequence). The CDR3 loop spans 15 amino acids. CDR3: CASSQEARGSAGYTF. The CDR3 DNA reads TGTGCCAGCAGCCAAGAGGCCAGGGGATCCGCTGGCTACACCTTC.

Written as DNA, the CDR3 is TGTGCCACCTCCGCAGGGTTGGCGGGGGCAGATACGCAGTATTTT. Amino acids: CATSAGLAGADTQYF. The chain links TRBV10-3 to TRBJ2-3; 7 bases line up with TRBD2. After removal of 10 bases from V and 4 bases from J, the junction contained 14 bases not matched to a gene. The CDR3 length is 15 residues. The germline gives CDR1 ENHRY, CDR2 SYGVKD.

The CDR3 DNA follows: TGTGCCAGCAGCAAGAGTCGGGACACAACTGAAGCTTTCTTT. This codes for CASSKSRDTTEAFF. The V call is TRBV7-9, the J call TRBJ1-1, with a tentative D call TRBD1 (6 bases). V gave up 5 bases and J gave up 5 bases, with 15 bases separating them. Germline V gene sequence: CDR1 SEHNR, CDR2 FQNEAQ (reference sequence). CDR3 length: 14 amino acids.

The chain links TRBV7-3 to TRBJ2-1, with a tentative D call TRBD2 (7 bases). Between the trimmed V and J ends, which lost 5 bases and 8 bases, there was a span of 19 bases. Germline V CDR1 and CDR2: SGHTA, FQGTGA. This CDR3 contains 15 residues. The CDR3 nucleotides are TGTGCCAGCAGCCCAGACGGGGGGTACAGGGATGAGCAGTTCTTC. Encoded protein: CASSPDGGYRDEQFF. The entire variable domain, with the rest obtained from reference TRBV7-3 and TRBJ2-1, is as follows: GAGVSQTPSNKVTEKGKYVELRCDPISGHTALYWYRQSLGQGPEFLIYFQGTGAADDSGLPNDRFFAVRPEGSVSTLKIQRTERGDSAVYLCASSPDGGYRDEQFFGPGTRLTVL.

The chain combines TRBV5-1 with TRBJ2-7, with TRBD1 matching over 8 bases. The trim removed 4 bases at V and 2 bases at J, leaving 8 bases unmatched. Germline CDR1 and CDR2: SGHRS and YFSETQ. This CDR3 is 15 amino acids long. As DNA, the CDR3 is TGCGCCAGCAGCCAGATTGAACAGGGGGCCTACGAGCAGTACTTC. Amino acids: CASSQIEQGAYEQYF.

This chain joins TRBV6-1 and TRBJ2-2, with TRBD1 matching over 8 bases. This CDR3 contains 17 residues. The V gene's germline CDR1 is MNHNS and CDR2 SASEGT. V shed 0 bases and J 2 bases; nucleotides not matched to a gene: 5. The DNA of the CDR3 is TGTGCCAGCAGTGAAGCGTTGGGACAGGCTAACACCGGGGAGCTGTTTTTT. Its protein product is CASSEALGQANTGELFF.

V and J are TRBV2 and TRBJ1-6; D ambiguous. Germline V gene data show CDR1 as SNHLY and CDR2 as FYNNEI. Trimming removed 9 bases at V and 5 bases at J, with 8 bases between. The CDR3 has 12 amino acids. CDR3 bases: TGTGCCAGAGCGACGGATAATTCACCCCTCCACTTT. It yields the protein CARATDNSPLHF.

The V gene is TRBV2, the J gene TRBJ1-5; no definite D call. Germline V lookup: CDR1 SNHLY, CDR2 FYNNEI. The V and J ends lost 5 bases and 9 bases respectively, with 11 bases between them. This CDR3 is built from 12 residues. CDR3 DNA: TGTGCCAGCAGTCCCGAGGGAGCGCCCCAGCATTTT. Amino acid sequence: CASSPEGAPQHF. The full variable domain, rest sourced from reference TRBV2 and TRBJ1-5, is EPEVTQTPSHQVTQMGQEVILRCVPISNHLYFYWYRQILGQKVEFLVSFYNNEISEKSEIFDDQFSVERPDGSNFTLKIRSTKLEDSAMYFCASSPEGAPQHFGDGTRLSIL.

J is TRBJ2-1 and V is TRBV6-5, with D possibly matching TRBD1 (5 bases). Germline loops: CDR1 MNHEY, CDR2 SVGAGI. The V end was cut by 7 bases, the J end by 0 bases, with 13 bases between. This CDR3 spans 15 amino acids. The CDR3 loop reads CASTPGKSSYNEQFF. For the CDR3, the DNA is TGTGCCAGCACCCCAGGGAAGAGCTCCTACAATGAGCAGTTCTTC.

The rearrangement links TRBV2 to TRBJ1-5; perhaps TRBD1 as D (6 bases). Germline assignment: CDR1 SNHLY and CDR2 FYNNEI. V was pared by 8 bases and J by 1 base, with 18 bases between. The CDR3 extends over 16 amino acids. CDR3 sequence reads: CASSGGQARSNQPQHF. CDR3 DNA: TGTGCCAGCTCTGGGGGCCAGGCCCGGAGCAATCAGCCCCAGCATTTT.

V and J are TRBV6-2 or TRBV6-3 and TRBJ2-3; 14 nucleotides match TRBD2. The CDR3 runs 17 residues. Germline values: CDR1 MNHEY, CDR2 SVGEGT. V lost 5 bases and J lost 5; bases outside the gene matches: 9. CDR3 in amino acids: CASSPRGTSGGGDTQYF. CDR3 coding DNA: TGTGCCAGCAGTCCCCGGGGGACTAGCGGGGGCGGAGATACGCAGTATTTT.

J is TRBJ2-2 and V is TRBV6-5; a weak D match, TRBD2 (6 bases). V shed 6 bases and J shed 6 bases, with 14 bases lying between them. The CDR3 is made up of 14 amino acids. Germline lookup yields CDR1 MNHEY and CDR2 SVGAGI. As DNA, the CDR3 is TGTGCCAGCAGGTCCCGGGGAGGCTCCGGGGAGCTGTTTTTT. It translates to CASRSRGGSGELFF.

This clone was counted between two and nine times. The chain couples TRBV7-9 to TRBJ2-7; D uncertain. Germline CDR1 and CDR2: SEHNR and FQNEAQ (reference sequence). This CDR3 contains 11 residues. V lost 5 bases and J 3 bases, leaving 5 bases between the germline ends. The CDR3 DNA reads as TGTGCCAGCAGCCGAGGCTACGAGCAGTACTTC. This encodes CASSRGYEQYF.

This chain uses TRBV7-2 with TRBJ2-1; 11 nucleotides match TRBD2. Trimming took 5 bases from V and 2 from J; bases not matched to a gene: 14. CDR3 size: 19 residues. Germline values: CDR1 SGHTA, CDR2 FQGNSA. CDR3 in amino acids: CASSLDGPLAGGPYNEQFF. In DNA, the CDR3 is TGTGCCAGCAGCCTAGACGGCCCGCTAGCGGGAGGTCCCTACAATGAGCAGTTCTTC.

The chain combines TRBV27 with TRBJ2-2, with 9 bases aligning to TRBD2. Germline values: CDR1 MNHEY, CDR2 SMNVEV (reference sequence). V gave up 5 bases and J gave up 3 bases; unmatched junction bases: 13. The CDR3 runs to 18 residues. This CDR3 reads CASSRLALAGKDTGELFF. DNA for the CDR3: TGTGCCAGCAGTCGCCTCGCCCTAGCGGGAAAGGACACCGGGGAGCTGTTTTTT.